This T cell receptor beta chain appears in the sequencing data of a study of blood T cell repertoires in COVID-19. Study-wide background: Specimens from acute and convalescent COVID-19 originated in the United States, Italy and Spain. Nucleic acid was either cDNA or gDNA, and it came from T cells, B-cell-depleted T cells, or PBMCs.

In the authors' workflow: Amplification of reference gene primers provided the estimated nucleated cell counts. The protocol was immunoSEQ multiplex PCR, while the TCRdb copy is restricted to in-frame clones and leaves out a portion. That table is the source of V, J and clone size, and D and trimming were worked out from the DNA. The data contain about 76,000 clones, roughly nine tenths of them seen just once; the ten biggest clones take up approximately 1.5%. Germline V CDR1 and CDR2: LNHDA, SQIVND (reference sequence). CDR3 length: 12 residues. V was shortened by 5 bases and J by 4 bases, with 8 bases between the two germline ends.

This clonotype was obtained from a man between 45 and 60 years old with acute or convalescent COVID-19. The material sequenced was peripheral blood. V is TRBV19 and J is TRBJ1-1; D remains unclear. Here the CDR3 reads CASSVSRTEAFF. For the CDR3, the DNA is TGTGCCAGTAGTGTGTCCCGCACTGAAGCTTTCTTT.